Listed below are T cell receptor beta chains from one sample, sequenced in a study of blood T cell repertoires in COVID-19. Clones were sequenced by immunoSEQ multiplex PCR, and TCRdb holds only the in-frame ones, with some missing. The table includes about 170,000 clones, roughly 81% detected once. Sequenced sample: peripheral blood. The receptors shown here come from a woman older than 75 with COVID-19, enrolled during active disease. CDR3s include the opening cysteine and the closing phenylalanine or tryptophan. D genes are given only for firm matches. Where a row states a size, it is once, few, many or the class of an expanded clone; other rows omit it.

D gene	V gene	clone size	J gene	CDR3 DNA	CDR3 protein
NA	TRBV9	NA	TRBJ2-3	TGTGCCAGCAGCGCAGGGTCCCTCGGGGATACGCAGTATTTT	CASSAGSLGDTQYF
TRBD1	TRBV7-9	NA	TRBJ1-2	TGTGCCAGCAGCCTGACAGACAGGGGGCTAAGTGGCTACACCTTC	CASSLTDRGLSGYTF
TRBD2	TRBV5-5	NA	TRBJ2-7	TGTGCCAGCAGTAAGATTCTGACTAGCGGGGGATCCTACGAGCAGTACTTC	CASSKILTSGGSYEQYF
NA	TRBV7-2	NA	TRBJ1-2	TGTGCCAGCAGCTCCACAGGGTACGGCTACACCTTC	CASSSTGYGYTF
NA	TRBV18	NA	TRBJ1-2	TGTGCCAGCTCACCTCGGACAGAAGATGGCTACACCTTC	CASSPRTEDGYTF
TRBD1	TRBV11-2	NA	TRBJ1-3	TGTGCCAGCAGCTCGAACCGGGACAGGGGTTTAGAAAACACCATATATTTT	CASSSNRDRGLENTIYF
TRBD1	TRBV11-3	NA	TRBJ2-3	TGTGCCAGCAGCTTCGGACAGGGAACAGATACGCAGTATTTT	CASSFGQGTDTQYF
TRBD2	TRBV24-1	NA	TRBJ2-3	TGTGCCACCAGTGATCCCTTCGGGGGGGATAGCACAGATACGCAGTATTTT	CATSDPFGGDSTDTQYF
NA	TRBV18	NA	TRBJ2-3	TGTGCCAGCTCACCACGGGTAGCGGTTCCTAGCACAGATACGCAGTATTTT	CASSPRVAVPSTDTQYF
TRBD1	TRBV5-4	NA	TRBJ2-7	TGTGCCAGTAGACCAGACAGGGGAAGCTCCTACGAGCAGTACTTC	CASRPDRGSSYEQYF
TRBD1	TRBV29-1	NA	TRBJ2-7	TGCAGCGTTGAAGTATGGGACAGGGGGCGAAGCTACGAGCAGTACTTC	CSVEVWDRGRSYEQYF
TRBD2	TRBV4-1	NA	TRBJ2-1	TGCGCCAGCAGCCAAGGAGCGGGGATATTCGACAATGAGCAGTTCTTC	CASSQGAGIFDNEQFF
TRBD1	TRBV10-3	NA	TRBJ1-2	TGTGCCATCAGGGGGACAGGGGGCTTTGACTATGGCTACACCTTC	CAIRGTGGFDYGYTF
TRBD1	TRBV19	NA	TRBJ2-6	TGTGCCAGTCGAAGCGTGTGGACAGGGAGGATTACGGGTGGGGCCAACGTCCTGACTTTC	CASRSVWTGRITGGANVLTF
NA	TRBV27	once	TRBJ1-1	TGTGCCAGCAGTTCTTACAGGGATTGGAACACTGAAGCTTTCTTT	CASSSYRDWNTEAFF
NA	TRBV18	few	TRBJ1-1	TGTGCCAGCTCATTGTGGGGCGGCACTGAAGCTTTCTTT	CASSLWGGTEAFF
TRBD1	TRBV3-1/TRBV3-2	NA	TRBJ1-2	TGTGCCAGCAGCCAAGGAGGGGGCGTCTTGGCTGGCTACACCTTC	CASSQGGGVLAGYTF
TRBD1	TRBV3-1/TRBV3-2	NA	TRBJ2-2	TGTGCCAGCAGCCCCGCGAAGAGGGGACAGCCGGGGAACACCGGGGAGCTGTTTTTT	CASSPAKRGQPGNTGELFF
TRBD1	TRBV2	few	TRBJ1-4	TGTGCCAGCACTGTAGACAGGGGATGGGAAAAACTGTTTTTT	CASTVDRGWEKLFF
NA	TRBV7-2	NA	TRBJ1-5	TGTGCCAGCAGCTTGGTCCAGGATCAGCCCCAGCATTTT	CASSLVQDQPQHF
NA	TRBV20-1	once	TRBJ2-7	TGCAGTGCTTGGACACTCTACGAGCAGTACTTC	CSAWTLYEQYF
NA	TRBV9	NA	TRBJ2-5	TGTGCCAGCAGCGTACAGGGCCCGGAAGAGACCCAGTACTTC	CASSVQGPEETQYF
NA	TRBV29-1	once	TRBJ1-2	TGCAGCGGGGGCAGCCGGAACTATGGCTACACCTTC	CSGGSRNYGYTF
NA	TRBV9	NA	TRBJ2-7	TGTGCCAGCAGCGTAGGAGGGGGGGACTACCTCTCCTACGAGCAGTACTTC	CASSVGGGDYLSYEQYF
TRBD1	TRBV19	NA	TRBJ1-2	TGTGCCAGTAGCACTCAGGGGGCCGGCACTGGCTACACCTTC	CASSTQGAGTGYTF
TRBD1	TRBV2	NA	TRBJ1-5	TGTGCCAGCGGGGGACAGAATAGCAATCAGCCCCAGCATTTT	CASGGQNSNQPQHF
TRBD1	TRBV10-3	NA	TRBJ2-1	TGTGCCATCAGTGCCACCGGACAGGGTGTCACCTACAATGAGCAGTTCTTC	CAISATGQGVTYNEQFF
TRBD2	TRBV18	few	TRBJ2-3	TGTGCCAGCTCACAGGGACTAGGAGGCACAGATACGCAGTATTTT	CASSQGLGGTDTQYF
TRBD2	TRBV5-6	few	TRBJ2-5	TGTGCCAGCAGCTTACTAGCGGGGGTGAAAGAGACCCAGTACTTC	CASSLLAGVKETQYF
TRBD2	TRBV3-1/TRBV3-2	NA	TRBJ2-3	TGTGCCAGCAGCCGCCTAGCGGGGGGAAGCACAGATACGCAGTATTTT	CASSRLAGGSTDTQYF
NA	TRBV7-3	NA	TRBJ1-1	TGTGCCAGCAGCTTACTGGGCCCAGACACTGAAGCTTTCTTT	CASSLLGPDTEAFF
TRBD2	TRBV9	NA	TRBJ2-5	TGTGCCAGCAGCGAGGGACTAGCGGGGTGGGAGACCCAGTACTTC	CASSEGLAGWETQYF
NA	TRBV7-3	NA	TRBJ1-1	TGTGCCAGCAGCCACACAGGGACTGAAGCTTTCTTT	CASSHTGTEAFF
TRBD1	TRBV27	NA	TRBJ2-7	TGTGCCAGCAGTCCCCCGGGACAGGGGGCCTACGAGCAGTACTTC	CASSPPGQGAYEQYF
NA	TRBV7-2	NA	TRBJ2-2	TGTGCCAGCAGCGTTCCCGGTACGAACACCGGGGAGCTGTTTTTT	CASSVPGTNTGELFF
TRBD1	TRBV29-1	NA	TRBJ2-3	TGCAGCGTTGAAGGCACCAGGGGGCTTAGCACAGATACGCAGTATTTT	CSVEGTRGLSTDTQYF
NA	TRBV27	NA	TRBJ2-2	TGTGCCAGCAGCCCCGGTATTGGGAGAGACACCGGGGAGCTGTTTTTT	CASSPGIGRDTGELFF
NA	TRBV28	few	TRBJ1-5	TGTGCCAGCCACAGGGTTAATCAGCCCCAGCATTTT	CASHRVNQPQHF
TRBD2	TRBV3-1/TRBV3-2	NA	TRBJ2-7	TGTGCCAGCAGCCCTTGGCGGGAGCACGAGCAGTACTTC	CASSPWREHEQYF
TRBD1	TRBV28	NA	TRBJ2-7	TGTGCCAGCAGGAGACAGGGGGTTTACGAGCAGTACTTC	CASRRQGVYEQYF
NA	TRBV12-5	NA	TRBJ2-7	TGTGCTAGTGGTTTGGTACCCTCGACAGGGCAGTACTTC	CASGLVPSTGQYF
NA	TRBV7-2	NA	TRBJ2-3	TGTGCCAGCAGCCCCAGGAACACAGATACGCAGTATTTT	CASSPRNTDTQYF
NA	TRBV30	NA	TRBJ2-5	TGTGCCTGGAGTGCTTTTTATCAAGAGACCCAGTACTTC	CAWSAFYQETQYF
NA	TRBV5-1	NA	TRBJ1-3	TGCGCCAGCAGCTTGGGGTATCGGCAGGGCGGAAACACCATATATTTT	CASSLGYRQGGNTIYF
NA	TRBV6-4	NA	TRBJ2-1	TGTGCCAGCAGTGTCAATCCAGACAGTTACAATGAGCAGTTCTTC	CASSVNPDSYNEQFF
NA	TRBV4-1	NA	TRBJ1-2	TGCGCCAGCAGCCAAGCTACTCAAACCTATGGCTACACCTTC	CASSQATQTYGYTF
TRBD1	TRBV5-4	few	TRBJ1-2	TGTGCCAGCAGCCCTGACGACGGGACAGGTCAAGGCTACACCTTC	CASSPDDGTGQGYTF
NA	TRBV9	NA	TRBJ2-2	TGTGCCAGCACCCGCAGGGCCGACACCGGGGAGCTGTTTTTT	CASTRRADTGELFF
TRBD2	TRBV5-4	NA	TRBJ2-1	TGTGCCAGCACCGTAGCGGGGGCGCTCAATGAGCAGTTCTTC	CASTVAGALNEQFF
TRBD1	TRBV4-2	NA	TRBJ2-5	TGTGCCAGCAGCCAACCCGGGACAGAAGAGACCCAGTACTTC	CASSQPGTEETQYF
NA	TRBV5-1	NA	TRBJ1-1	TGCGCCAGCAGCTTGGTTCCGGGGGCTGAAGCTTTCTTT	CASSLVPGAEAFF
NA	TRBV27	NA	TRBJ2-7	TGTGCCAGCAGTTCCTTAATGACAGGTCGCCCCTACGAGCAGTACTTC	CASSSLMTGRPYEQYF
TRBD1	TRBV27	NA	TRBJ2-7	TGTGCCAGCAGTCCCTCCGGGACAGGGGGGTGGGTTTCATACGAGCAGTACTTC	CASSPSGTGGWVSYEQYF
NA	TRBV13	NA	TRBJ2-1	TGTGCCAGCCGCAGGGATCTATACAATGAGCAGTTCTTC	CASRRDLYNEQFF
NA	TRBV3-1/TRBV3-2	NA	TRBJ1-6	TGTGCCAGCCGGGGGGAAGGGGCAAGTAATTCACCCCTCCACTTT	CASRGEGASNSPLHF
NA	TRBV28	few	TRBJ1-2	TGTGCCAGCAGGACGGGTGGATTCGAGGTGGCCTATGGCTACACCTTC	CASRTGGFEVAYGYTF
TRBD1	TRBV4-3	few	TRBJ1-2	TGCGCCAGCAGCCTGGGACAGGGTGCTGGCTACACCTTC	CASSLGQGAGYTF
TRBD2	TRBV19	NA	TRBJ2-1	TGTGCCAGTAGTATCTTTAGTTGGGGGGGGCAGTTCTTC	CASSIFSWGGQFF
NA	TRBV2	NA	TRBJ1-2	TGTGCCAGCAGTGTAAGCACAGGGATGGGAGGCTACACCTTC	CASSVSTGMGGYTF